This entry is about one TCR beta chain. The antigen it binds to is not known. Base qualities are not recorded, but no much larger clone differs from it by a single base. The source of the sample is a study of T-cell reconstitution after alpha-beta-depleted transplantation in children (dated by TCRdb to 2015 to 2016). Looking at the study overall: Using TCR repertoire profiling, the study quantitatively followed how T-cell immune reconstitution unfolded in children after TCRalphabeta/CD19-depleted allogeneic hematopoietic cell transplantation.

Library method: PCR. Data came from an Illumina HiSeq 2500. TCR library preparation used molecular barcoding, with unique molecular identifiers applied to normalize quantification of the TCRbeta repertoire. TCRdb trimmed the raw reads at Q25, called clones with MiXCR and kept productive beta chains. Entries are consolidated by CDR3 protein sequence, retaining the most common genes and DNA. The sample table lists 500,000 or so distinct CDR3 sequences, over 25% of them with a count of one. In total, the top ten clones hold 2% to 3% of the sample. Including cysteine and phenylalanine, the CDR3 has 12 amino acids. Just CDR3 DNA is preserved here, 36 bases in frame from base 1. From the germline V gene, CDR1 is KGHSH and CDR2 is LQKENI. At the junction V is shortened by 5 bases and J by 9 bases, with 11 bases in between.

This specimen was PBMCs from the stem cell graft donor, taken from the stem cell graft. Recombination joined TRBV18 with TRBJ2-1; the D gene cannot be resolved reliably. This TCR came from a human donor who donated a stem cell graft to a child with aplastic anemia. The nucleotides are TGTGCCAGCTCAATCAACCGGGCTGAGCAGTTCTTC. Translated, it gives CASSINRAEQFF.